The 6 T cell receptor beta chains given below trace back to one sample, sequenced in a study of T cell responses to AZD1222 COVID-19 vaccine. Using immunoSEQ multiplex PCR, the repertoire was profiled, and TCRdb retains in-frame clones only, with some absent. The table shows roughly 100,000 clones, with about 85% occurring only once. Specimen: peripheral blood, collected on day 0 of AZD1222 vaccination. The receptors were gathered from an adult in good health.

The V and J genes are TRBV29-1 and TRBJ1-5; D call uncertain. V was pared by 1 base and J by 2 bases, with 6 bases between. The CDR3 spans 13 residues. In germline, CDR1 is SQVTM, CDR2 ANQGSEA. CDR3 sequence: CSVEVSGNQPQHF. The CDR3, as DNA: TGCAGCGTTGAAGTTTCGGGCAATCAGCCCCAGCATTTT.

The CDR3 loop reads CASSHQPSRGLGETQYF. The DNA of the CDR3 is TGCGCCAGCAGCCACCAACCCAGCAGGGGGCTTGGAGAGACCCAGTACTTC. This chain uses TRBV4-1 with TRBJ2-5, with 8 nucleotides matching TRBD1. There are 17 residues in the CDR3. Looked up from germline, CDR1 is MGHRA and CDR2 is YSYEKL. V dropped 3 bases and J dropped 4; count of bases not matched to a gene: 13.

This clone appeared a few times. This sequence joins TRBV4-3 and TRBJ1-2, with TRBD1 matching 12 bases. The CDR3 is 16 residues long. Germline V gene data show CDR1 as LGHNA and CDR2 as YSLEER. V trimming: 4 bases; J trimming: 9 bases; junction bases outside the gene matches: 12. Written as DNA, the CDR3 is TGCGCCAGCAGCCCGAATACCGGGACAGGGGGCGTTAGCTACACCTTC. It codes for CASSPNTGTGGVSYTF.

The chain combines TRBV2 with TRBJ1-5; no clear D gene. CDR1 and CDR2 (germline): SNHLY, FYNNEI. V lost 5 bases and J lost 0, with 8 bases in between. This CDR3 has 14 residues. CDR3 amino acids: CASSHGSSNQPQHF. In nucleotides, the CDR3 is TGTGCCAGCAGTCACGGAAGTAGCAATCAGCCCCAGCATTTT.

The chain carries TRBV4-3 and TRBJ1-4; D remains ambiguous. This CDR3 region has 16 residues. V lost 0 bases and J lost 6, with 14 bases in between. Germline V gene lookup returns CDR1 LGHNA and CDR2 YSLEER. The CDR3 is CASSQDGVASHEKLFF. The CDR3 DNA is TGCGCCAGCAGCCAAGATGGCGTAGCGAGCCATGAAAAACTGTTTTTT.

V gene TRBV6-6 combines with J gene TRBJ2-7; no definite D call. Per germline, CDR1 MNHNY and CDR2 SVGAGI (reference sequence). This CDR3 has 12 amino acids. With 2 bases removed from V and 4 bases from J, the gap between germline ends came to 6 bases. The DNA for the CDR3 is TGTGCCAGCAGTTACAAGGGTTACGAGCAGTACTTC. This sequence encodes CASSYKGYEQYF.